Presented here are 32 T cell receptor beta chains from one specimen sequenced in a study of blood T cell repertoires in COVID-19. Data came from immunoSEQ multiplex PCR; TCRdb stores just in-frame clones and leaves some out. The sample records about 460,000 clones, roughly nine tenths being singletons. Sequencing was done on a sample of PBMCs or T cells enriched from blood (not recorded which). The receptors shown here come from a woman between 55 and 75 years old who had recovered from COVID-19.

In its sample, this clone was seen a few times. V gene TRBV27 combines with J gene TRBJ2-7; 7 nucleotides match TRBD2. V lost 8 bases to trimming and J lost 6 bases; unmatched junction nucleotides: 10. The CDR3 runs to 13 residues. Germline V gives CDR1 MNHEY, CDR2 SMNVEV (reference sequence). The CDR3 region has the DNA TGTGCCAGCGGATTATCCCAGCGGGGCGAGCAGTACGTC. Translated: CASGLSQRGEQYV.

In its sample, this clone was seen once. The V and J genes are TRBV4-2 and TRBJ1-6, with a possible D match to TRBD1 (5 bases). V lost 4 bases and J 5 bases, leaving 12 bases between the germline ends. Per germline, CDR1 LGHNA and CDR2 YNFKEQ. This CDR3 region has 15 residues. The CDR3 nucleotides are TGTGCCAGCAGCCCCCAAGGGGCGGATAATTCACCCCTCCACTTT. It is translated as CASSPQGADNSPLHF.

The chain employs TRBV30 and TRBJ2-7; the match to TRBD2 covers 7 bases. Germline V gene lookup returns CDR1 GTSNPN and CDR2 SVGIG (reference sequence). Trimming took 3 bases from V and 0 from J; bases not matched to a gene: 5. This CDR3 has 14 residues. This CDR3 is CAWSERTSSYEQYF. The CDR3 DNA follows: TGTGCCTGGAGCGAACGGACTAGCTCCTACGAGCAGTACTTC.

The chain uses TRBV5-8 and TRBJ2-3, with 8 bases identical to TRBD2. V lost 6 bases, J lost 5 bases, and 8 bases stayed unmatched. Germline V gene lookup returns CDR1 SGHTS and CDR2 YDEGEE. This CDR3 contains 14 residues. Written as DNA, the CDR3 is TGTGCCAGCACCCTGGGGCGGGGGGTAGATACGCAGTATTTT. It is translated as CASTLGRGVDTQYF.

The genes are TRBV7-8 and TRBJ1-4, with 7 bases aligning to TRBD1. Germline CDR1 reads SGHVS; CDR2 reads FQNEAQ. The CDR3 has 17 amino acids. Germline trimming cut 3 bases from V and 0 bases from J; bases unmatched to any gene: 7. This CDR3 reads CASSLRGQGATNEKLFF. CDR3 bases: TGTGCCAGCAGCTTGAGGGGGCAGGGGGCAACTAATGAAAAACTGTTTTTT.

The chain has TRBV7-8 and TRBJ2-1; TRBD1 matches at 7 bases. The V and J ends lost 5 bases and 0 bases, in that order; junction bases with no gene match: 4. The germline V gene has CDR1 SGHVS and CDR2 FQNEAQ. This CDR3 is built from 15 residues. The CDR3 sequence: CASSARQGSYNEQFF. In DNA, the CDR3 is TGTGCCAGCAGCGCAAGACAGGGCTCCTACAATGAGCAGTTCTTC.

The V gene is TRBV4-1, the J gene TRBJ1-2, with 7 bases fitting TRBD1. This CDR3 spans 18 amino acids. Germline V CDR1 and CDR2: MGHRA, YSYEKL. V shed 2 bases, J shed 2 bases, and the junction held 14 bases outside the gene matches. The CDR3 bases are TGCGCCAGCAGCCAAACGGAGGGGGCGGGGGGCTTCAACTATGGCTACACCTTC. Translation gives CASSQTEGAGGFNYGYTF.

The genes are TRBV29-1 and TRBJ1-2; D may be TRBD1 (5 bases). The germline V gene has CDR1 SQVTM and CDR2 ANQGSEA. The CDR3 loop spans 13 amino acids. Trimming removed 4 bases at V and 8 bases at J, with 17 bases between. CDR3 DNA: TGCAGCGTTGCCGACAGTACCTATAGAGGCTACACCTTC. Translation: CSVADSTYRGYTF.

The V call is TRBV2, the J call TRBJ2-4; D might be TRBD2 (6 bases). V shed 6 bases and J shed 3 bases, with 12 bases lying between them. This CDR3 contains 14 residues. CDR1 and CDR2 (germline): SNHLY, FYNNEI. CDR3 protein: CASRPLGGKNIQYF. The DNA of the CDR3 is TGTGCCAGCAGGCCCCTCGGGGGCAAAAACATTCAGTACTTC.

This clone occurred once. The chain has TRBV12-5 and TRBJ1-4; 12 nucleotides agree with TRBD1. This CDR3 is 19 amino acids long. Germline V gives CDR1 LGHNT, CDR2 FRNRAP. With 0 bases clipped from V and 2 bases from J, the junction kept 7 bases outside the gene matches. The CDR3 is CASGLVLGTGGPTNEKLFF. CDR3 DNA sequence: TGTGCTAGTGGTTTGGTACTGGGGACAGGGGGCCCCACTAATGAAAAACTGTTTTTT.

The chain joins TRBV15 to TRBJ2-1; 7 positions agree with TRBD1. V lost 1 base, J lost 4 bases, and 4 bases stayed unmatched. This CDR3 comprises 15 residues. Germline values: CDR1 LNHNV, CDR2 YYDKDF (reference sequence). This CDR3 reads CATSRGQGPYNEQFF. The DNA of the CDR3 is TGTGCCACCAGCAGAGGACAGGGACCATACAATGAGCAGTTCTTC. The variable domain in full, completed from reference TRBV15 and TRBJ2-1, reads DAMVIQNPRYQVTQFGKPVTLSCSQTLNHNVMYWYQQKSSQAPKLLFHYYDKDFNNEADTPDNFQSRRPNTSFCFLDIRSPGLGDTAMYLCATSRGQGPYNEQFFGPGTRLTVL.

The chain joins TRBV2 to TRBJ1-2, with a tentative D call TRBD1 (5 bases). Trimming pared 0 bases from V and 4 bases from J, leaving 9 bases between. Germline CDR1 and CDR2: SNHLY and FYNNEI. The CDR3 is made up of 14 amino acids. The CDR3 reads CASSEAAGRYGYTF. The CDR3 coding sequence is TGTGCCAGCAGTGAAGCGGCAGGGCGCTATGGCTACACCTTC. Supplemented by reference TRBV2 and TRBJ1-2, the full variable domain reads EPEVTQTPSHQVTQMGQEVILRCVPISNHLYFYWYRQILGQKVEFLVSFYNNEISEKSEIFDDQFSVERPDGSNFTLKIRSTKLEDSAMYFCASSEAAGRYGYTFGSGTRLTVV.

The rearrangement uses TRBV9 and TRBJ1-2; tentatively, D is TRBD1 (5 bases). The V gene's germline CDR1 is SGDLS and CDR2 YYNGEE. CDR3 length: 15 amino acids. V shed 4 bases and J shed 3 bases, with 16 bases lying between them. This chain's CDR3 is CASSPRPGYDYGYTF. The CDR3 DNA is TGTGCCAGCAGCCCGAGGCCAGGGTACGACTATGGCTACACCTTC.

This chain links TRBV9 with TRBJ1-3; the D gene is possibly TRBD1 (6 bases). The CDR3 is 14 residues long. Deletions cut 6 bases from V and 3 bases from J, with 13 bases between. CDR1 is SGDLS and CDR2 is YYNGEE in the germline V gene. The CDR3 spells CASTPGDGGNTIYF. The CDR3 nucleotides read TGTGCCAGCACCCCAGGGGACGGTGGAAACACCATATATTTT.

This clone was seen once. The rearrangement joins TRBV5-1 to TRBJ1-1, with TRBD1 as a possible D gene (6 bases). Trimming shortened V by 5 bases and J by 3 bases, and 11 bases separated the two germline ends. Looked up from germline, CDR1 is SGHRS and CDR2 is YFSETQ. This CDR3 spans 13 amino acids. As DNA, the CDR3 is TGCGCCAGCAGGCGGGGGGCTGACACTGAAGCTTTCTTT. This gives the protein CASRRGADTEAFF.

J is TRBJ2-7 and V is TRBV6-1, with D maybe TRBD1 (6 bases). The V and J ends lost 2 bases and 7 bases respectively, with 12 bases between them. Germline CDR1 is MNHNS and CDR2 is SASEGT. CDR3 length equals 13 residues. The CDR3, as DNA: TGTGCCAGCAGTGAAAGTGGGACAAGGGAGCAGTACGTC. Amino acids: CASSESGTREQYV.

CDR3 region: CASRTGTSIGNTEAFF. For the CDR3, the DNA is TGTGCCAGCAGAACCGGGACATCTATTGGGAACACTGAAGCTTTCTTT. The J gene is TRBJ1-1, the V gene TRBV2, with D perhaps matching TRBD1 (6 bases). From germline, CDR1 is SNHLY and CDR2 FYNNEI. The V end was cut by 6 bases, the J end by 1 base, with 18 bases between. CDR3 length: 16 amino acids.

The chain links TRBV5-5 to TRBJ2-7; TRBD2 matches at 7 bases. CDR1 SGHKS and CDR2 YYEKEE come from the germline V gene (reference sequence). CDR3 length: 16 amino acids. V shed 0 bases and J 2 bases; nucleotides not matched to a gene: 8. The CDR3 is CASSLGGGGGPYEQYV. The CDR3 DNA is TGTGCCAGCAGCTTGGGAGGCGGGGGAGGCCCCTACGAGCAGTACGTC.

The chain employs TRBV27 and TRBJ1-6, with D possibly being TRBD1 (6 bases). Per the germline V gene, CDR1 is MNHEY and CDR2 is SMNVEV (reference sequence). Trimming left V 5 bases short and J 10 bases short, with 15 bases between. This CDR3 region has 14 residues. In nucleotides, the CDR3 is TGTGCCAGCAGTGCACAGGGAGCTCGGTCACCCCTCCACTTT. Translating gives CASSAQGARSPLHF.

V is TRBV12-3 or TRBV12-4 and J is TRBJ1-2; 8 positions match TRBD1. V dropped 5 bases and J dropped 7; count of bases not matched to a gene: 3. The CDR3 runs to 12 residues. CDR3 residues: CASSQGAGGYTF. For the CDR3, the DNA is TGTGCCAGCAGTCAGGGGGCAGGTGGCTACACCTTC.

The chain joins TRBV6-1 to TRBJ2-1, with TRBD1 matching over 8 bases. Germline-derived CDR1 and CDR2 are MNHNS and SASEGT. Germline trimming cut 2 bases from V and 2 bases from J; bases unmatched to any gene: 2. The CDR3 runs 15 residues. The CDR3 loop is CASSEQTGAYNEQFF. CDR3 coding DNA: TGTGCCAGCAGTGAACAGACAGGGGCCTACAATGAGCAGTTCTTC.

This chain links TRBV27 with TRBJ1-6; D might be TRBD1 (5 bases). In germline, CDR1 is MNHEY, CDR2 SMNVEV (reference sequence). There are 15 residues in the CDR3. V was clipped by 0 bases and J by 4 bases, with 7 bases between them. For the CDR3, the DNA is TGTGCCAGCAGTTTATCAAGGGGATATAATTCACCCCTCCACTTT. This gives the protein CASSLSRGYNSPLHF.

This CDR3 is CASRDRDRGQYADTQYF. The CDR3 DNA reads as TGTGCCAGTAGAGACCGGGACAGGGGGCAGTATGCAGATACGCAGTATTTT. This chain links TRBV19 with TRBJ2-3; 12 nucleotides agree with TRBD1. The CDR3 has 17 amino acids. The germline V gene has CDR1 LNHDA and CDR2 SQIVND (reference sequence). The junction had 11 bases not matched to a gene; V was cut back by 6 bases and J by 4 bases.

This clone was detected only once. The V gene is TRBV5-1, the J gene TRBJ2-5; unclear D gene. This CDR3 is 15 amino acids long. The germline CDR1 and CDR2 sequences are SGHRS and YFSETQ. V lost 4 bases and J lost 1, with 14 bases in between. In DNA, the CDR3 is TGCGCCAGCAGCATACGTCAGGCAGGCCAAGAGACCCAGTACTTC. Its protein product is CASSIRQAGQETQYF.

The chain combines TRBV9 with TRBJ2-3; TRBD1 might be the D (6 bases). Germline lookup yields CDR1 SGDLS and CDR2 YYNGEE. The CDR3 loop spans 16 amino acids. The ends were cut back, 2 bases at V and 4 bases at J, with 17 bases in the middle. The CDR3 coding sequence is TGTGCCAGCAGCGTGGCAGGGGCATATGGGCCAGATACGCAGTATTTT. This sequence encodes CASSVAGAYGPDTQYF.

The chain combines TRBV4-1 with TRBJ2-2, with D unresolved. This CDR3 spans 16 amino acids. V lost 0 bases and J lost 0, with 8 bases in between. Germline V gene lookup returns CDR1 MGHRA and CDR2 YSYEKL. CDR3 sequence (DNA): TGCGCCAGCAGCCAAGAACTGGTGGCGAACACCGGGGAGCTGTTTTTT. This gives the protein CASSQELVANTGELFF.

The CDR3 is CASSLSGGGGLPLHF. CDR3 sequence (DNA): TGTGCCAGCAGTTTATCGGGAGGGGGGGGTCTACCCCTCCACTTT. This chain connects TRBV27 to TRBJ1-6; the D gene is possibly TRBD1 (6 bases). Trimming removed 0 bases from V and 12 bases from J, with 15 bases in between. The CDR3 totals 15 residues. CDR1 is MNHEY and CDR2 is SMNVEV in the germline V gene (reference sequence).

This clone was seen only once. The chain joins TRBV9 to TRBJ1-2, with D perhaps matching TRBD1 (6 bases). V lost 2 bases to trimming and J lost 6 bases, with 11 bases between them. CDR1 SGDLS and CDR2 YYNGEE come from the germline V gene. This CDR3 is built from 13 residues. For the CDR3, the DNA is TGTGCCAGCAGCGTCAGGGGAGTGGATGGCTACACCTTC. This codes for CASSVRGVDGYTF.

CDR3 coding DNA: TGTGCCAGCAGCACTAAACAGGGGACGGGCGAGCAGTACTTC. This sequence encodes CASSTKQGTGEQYF. The V call is TRBV5-6, the J call TRBJ2-7; 7 bases are shared with TRBD1. Unmatched junction bases numbered 10, after V lost 4 bases and J lost 6 bases. CDR1 SGHDT and CDR2 YYEEEE come from the germline V gene. CDR3 length equals 14 residues.

CDR3 bases: TGTGCCAGCAGGACACTTAGGGGAGCCAAAAACATTCAGTACTTC. Translation gives CASRTLRGAKNIQYF. The V call is TRBV6-5, the J call TRBJ2-4; D is perhaps TRBD1 (5 bases). Germline CDR1 reads MNHEY; CDR2 reads SVGAGI. CDR3 length equals 15 residues. Deletions cut 6 bases from V and 0 bases from J, with 12 bases between.

The genes are TRBV28 and TRBJ2-7, with 7 bases fitting TRBD2. The CDR3 has 14 residues. CDR1 and CDR2 from the germline V gene are MDHEN and SYDVKM. The J segment lost 0 bases and the V segment lost 6 bases, leaving 5 bases of the junction unmatched. The CDR3 protein is CASSPRTSSYEQYV. CDR3 in DNA: TGTGCCAGCAGCCCCAGGACTAGCTCCTACGAGCAGTACGTC.

J is TRBJ1-6 and V is TRBV27; no clear D. CDR3 size: 16 residues. Germline CDR1 MNHEY, CDR2 SMNVEV (reference sequence). V lost 0 bases and J 8 bases, leaving 14 bases between the germline ends. Here the CDR3 reads CASSLSRWQRDSPLHF. For the CDR3, the DNA is TGTGCCAGCAGTTTATCGCGTTGGCAGCGTGATTCACCCCTCCACTTT.